Listed below are T cell receptor beta chains from one sample, sequenced in a study of technical replicates of blood from several donors. Clones were read by immunoSEQ multiplex PCR, and TCRdb kept only the in-frame ones, dropping some. The sample lists tens of thousands of clones, roughly nine tenths occurring once. The sequencing sample was made of T cells isolated from PBMCs. The source is a human donor in good health. Both conserved end residues are part of each CDR3. D genes are given only for firm matches. Rows give clone size only sometimes, using once, few, many, or a class for an expanded clone.

V	size	J	D	DNA	CDR3
TRBV5-5	.	TRBJ1-4	.	TGTGCCAGCAGCAACCCGCCAGGGCTGGAAAAACTGTTTTTT	CASSNPPGLEKLFF
TRBV5-1	.	TRBJ1-2	.	TGCGCCAGCGGTTTGGACAGTCCTAACTATGGCTACACCTTC	CASGLDSPNYGYTF
TRBV28	.	TRBJ2-1	TRBD2	TGTGCCAGCAGCAGGACTAGCGGGAGACAAATGGATGAGCAGTTCTTC	CASSRTSGRQMDEQFF
TRBV11-3	.	TRBJ1-1	.	TGTGCCAGCAGCTTAGATTCCTCCGGGGGAGAGAACACTGAAGCTTTCTTT	CASSLDSSGGENTEAFF
TRBV13	.	TRBJ2-7	.	TGTGCCAGCAGTCCACAAGACAGCACGGAGCAGTACTTC	CASSPQDSTEQYF
TRBV30	.	TRBJ2-7	TRBD1	TGTGCCTGGAACTCGGGACAGGGGATCGAGTACTTC	CAWNSGQGIEYF
TRBV19	.	TRBJ1-5	TRBD1	TGTGCCAGTAAGACAGGGATTTTCAATCAGCCCCAGCATTTT	CASKTGIFNQPQHF
TRBV28	.	TRBJ2-7	TRBD2	TGTGCCAGCAACCCGGGGGGAGGGAAATTCTACGAGCAGTACTTC	CASNPGGGKFYEQYF
TRBV10-2	.	TRBJ1-1	TRBD1	TGCGCCAGCACTCCGGACAGGGACACATACACTGAAGCTTTCTTT	CASTPDRDTYTEAFF
TRBV2	.	TRBJ1-3	.	TGTGCCAGCAGTCAGTCTAGATTGGGAAACACCATATATTTT	CASSQSRLGNTIYF
TRBV4-1	.	TRBJ2-1	TRBD2	TGCGCCAGCAGCCCAGCCCGGGGACTAGCGGGGGGGGGTGAGCAGTTCTTC	CASSPARGLAGGGEQFF
TRBV5-1	.	TRBJ2-1	TRBD2	TGCGCCAGCAGCTTGGCCTTAGCGGGAGTTTACAATGAGCAGTTCTTC	CASSLALAGVYNEQFF
TRBV23-1	.	TRBJ1-1	.	TGCGCCAGCAGTCAATCGGGGGGGGGCTGGACTGAAGCTTTCTTT	CASSQSGGGWTEAFF
TRBV19	.	TRBJ2-2	.	TGTGCCAGTAGTATAGGATATGTGAGGTCCGGGGAGCTGTTTTTT	CASSIGYVRSGELFF
TRBV19	few	TRBJ2-3	.	TGTGCCACTTACCCCGTGTGGGAGGGCACAGATACGCAGTATTTT	CATYPVWEGTDTQYF
TRBV10-1	few	TRBJ2-7	TRBD2	TGCGCCAGCAGTAAACTAGCGGGGGACTACGAGCAGTACTTC	CASSKLAGDYEQYF
TRBV5-6	.	TRBJ2-1	.	TGTGCCAGCAGCCCGAGGATCGGGAAGACCTACAATGAGCAGTTCTTC	CASSPRIGKTYNEQFF
TRBV27	.	TRBJ2-7	.	TGTGCCAGCAGTTTAATGGGGTCCGCGGGCGAGCAGTACTTC	CASSLMGSAGEQYF
TRBV5-4	.	TRBJ2-2	TRBD2	TGTGCCAGCAGCTTCAGCGGGAGGGCCCGGGGGGACACCGGGGAGCTGTTTTTT	CASSFSGRARGDTGELFF
TRBV4-1	.	TRBJ2-7	TRBD1	TGCGCCAGCAGCCAAGGAAGACCGGGACAGGGATCGTACGAGCAGTACTTC	CASSQGRPGQGSYEQYF
TRBV18	.	TRBJ1-6	.	TGTGCCGGGGCCGGGACAAACTATAATTCACCCCTCCACTTT	CAGAGTNYNSPLHF
TRBV7-9	.	TRBJ1-4	TRBD1	TGTGCCAGCAGCCTAGGGGACAGGCAGGACCGAGAAAAACTGTTTTTT	CASSLGDRQDREKLFF
TRBV28	.	TRBJ2-7	TRBD2	TGTGCCAGCACCTCCCAGACTAGCGGGGACGGCCGCTACGAGCAGTACTTC	CASTSQTSGDGRYEQYF